These 5 T cell receptor beta chains share one sample of origin, sequenced in a study of cytomegalovirus exposure and HLA in healthy donors. The primer mix had 60 Vbeta and 13 Jbeta primers. Produced via immunoSEQ multiplex PCR; TCRdb's table is partial and in-frame only. The table shows about 130,000 clones, with roughly three quarters occurring only once. The sequenced sample was PBMCs. The source of these receptors is a middle-aged man in good health and CMV-seronegative.

This chain connects TRBV30 to TRBJ1-5; tentative D call: TRBD1 (6 bases). From germline, CDR1 is GTSNPN and CDR2 SVGIG (reference sequence). The CDR3 has 16 amino acids. With 2 bases removed from V and 0 bases from J, the gap between germline ends came to 14 bases. The CDR3 region has the DNA TGTGCCTGGAGTTCAGGGGAGTGGGGTAGCAATCAGCCCCAGCATTTT. Its translation is CAWSSGEWGSNQPQHF.

The chain couples TRBV9 to TRBJ2-5, with TRBD2 matching over 8 bases. Germline-derived CDR1 and CDR2 are SGDLS and YYNGEE. This CDR3 region has 16 residues. Germline trimming cut 2 bases from V and 4 bases from J; bases unmatched to any gene: 10. The CDR3 region has the DNA TGTGCCAGCAGCGTGGCACCGGGACTAGTAGCAGAGACCCAGTACTTC. This sequence encodes CASSVAPGLVAETQYF.

This chain uses TRBV7-2 with TRBJ2-1; D gene ambiguous. The CDR3 covers 12 residues. V was clipped by 2 bases and J by 6 bases, with 5 bases between them. Germline CDR1 SGHTA, CDR2 FQGNSA. CDR3 coding DNA: TGTGCCAGCAGCTTATCTCTCAATGAGCAGTTCTTC. Its protein product is CASSLSLNEQFF.

This chain joins TRBV9 and TRBJ2-3; TRBD1 matches 9 bases. With 0 bases clipped from V and 5 bases from J, the junction kept 7 bases outside the gene matches. CDR1 SGDLS and CDR2 YYNGEE come from the germline V gene. The CDR3 covers 16 residues. CDR3: CASSVETGGFRDTQYF. For the CDR3, the DNA is TGTGCCAGCAGCGTAGAAACAGGGGGCTTTAGAGATACGCAGTATTTT.

The V and J genes are TRBV7-8 and TRBJ2-1, with 11 bases fitting TRBD2. The V and J ends lost 4 bases and 12 bases, in that order; junction bases with no gene match: 2. The V gene's germline CDR1 is SGHVS and CDR2 FQNEAQ. The length of the CDR3 is 12 residues. The CDR3 region is CASSSTSGGQFF. The CDR3 DNA is TGTGCCAGCAGCTCCACTAGCGGGGGGCAGTTCTTC.